This T cell receptor beta chain was obtained from a study of blood T cell repertoires in COVID-19. Per the original data handling: Amplification with reference gene primers provided the estimates of nucleated cell counts. Generated by immunoSEQ multiplex PCR, the TCRdb table keeps only in-frame clones and is missing some. From that table come the V and J calls and clone size; the DNA was used to work out D and trimming. The table lists 150,000 to 200,000 clones, 80% to 85% of them singletons. Trimming took 4 bases from V and 5 from J; bases not matched to a gene: 6. The CDR3 contains 17 residues. Germline V gene data show CDR1 as SGHAT and CDR2 as FQNNGV. Seattle cases were enrolled at active infection and followed longitudinally.

The source of this sequence is a woman aged 70 to 79 with COVID-19, enrolled during active disease. The chain joins TRBV11-2 to TRBJ2-3; the match to TRBD2 covers 16 bases. Sample: peripheral blood. The CDR3 loop reads CASSSGTSGRAIDTQYF. The CDR3 DNA follows: TGTGCCAGCAGCTCAGGGACTAGCGGGAGGGCCATAGATACGCAGTATTTT.